The 19 T cell receptor beta chains reported below all come from one sample, sequenced in a study of cytomegalovirus exposure and HLA in healthy donors. The PCR employed 60 Vbeta primers together with 13 Jbeta primers. Profiled with immunoSEQ multiplex PCR; TCRdb holds only in-frame clones, not every one. Among approximately 150,000 clones, about four fifths were seen once, and the ten largest hold roughly 6.7%. The sample taken for sequencing was PBMCs. The receptors come from a man over 45 in good health and CMV-seropositive.

This clone came up a few times. The J gene is TRBJ2-5, the V gene TRBV19; 9 bases align to TRBD1. The germline gives CDR1 LNHDA, CDR2 SQIVND (reference sequence). With V trimmed by 5 bases and J by 4 bases, 8 bases remained unmatched. The CDR3 consists of 15 residues. The CDR3 protein is CASSAPGQGSETQYF. CDR3 DNA: TGTGCCAGTAGTGCTCCGGGACAGGGTTCAGAGACCCAGTACTTC.

This clone was seen only a few times. V usage is TRBV5-4 and J usage is TRBJ1-6, with TRBD1 identical over 7 bases. Trimming took 4 bases from V and 6 from J; bases not matched to a gene: 4. The CDR3 is made up of 14 amino acids. Germline assignment: CDR1 SGHNT and CDR2 YYREEE (reference sequence). The CDR3 sequence: CASSPGQLNSPLHF. The CDR3 coding sequence is TGTGCCAGCAGCCCGGGACAGCTTAATTCACCCCTCCACTTT. Based on the CDR3 plus reference TRBV5-4 and TRBJ1-6, the full variable domain is ETGVTQSPTHLIKTRGQQVTLRCSSQSGHNTVSWYQQALGQGPQFIFQYYREEENGRGNFPPRFSGLQFPNYSSELNVNALELDDSALYLCASSPGQLNSPLHFGNGTRLTVT.

This clone is deemed medium-sized. The genes are TRBV11-2 and TRBJ2-2; TRBD1 is a possible D gene (5 bases). Germline-derived CDR1 and CDR2 are SGHAT and FQNNGV. CDR3 length: 15 residues. V dropped 3 bases and J dropped 4 bases, with 12 bases sitting between them. The DNA of the CDR3 is TGTGCCAGCAGCTTGGCAGGGCCCCTCACCGGGGAGCTGTTTTTT. It codes for CASSLAGPLTGELFF.

This clone has only a few counts. The J gene is TRBJ1-5, the V gene TRBV5-1, with D unclear. V was trimmed by 0 bases and J by 9 bases, leaving 13 bases between them. The CDR3 spans 14 residues. Germline V gene lookup returns CDR1 SGHRS and CDR2 YFSETQ. The CDR3 loop is CASSLDGGLGPQHF. The CDR3 DNA is TGCGCCAGCAGCTTGGACGGAGGCTTAGGGCCCCAGCATTTT.

J is TRBJ2-5 and V is TRBV28; weak D call: TRBD1 (5 bases). CDR1 is MDHEN, CDR2 SYDVKM, per germline. This CDR3 has 12 amino acids. Trimming cost V 5 bases and J 9 bases, with 13 bases left between them. Written as DNA, the CDR3 is TGTGCCAGCAGTGCAGACAGTCTACCCCAGTACTTC. It yields the protein CASSADSLPQYF.

The chain links TRBV6-4 to TRBJ2-3; D is unresolved. CDR3 length equals 15 residues. Trimming left V 0 bases short and J 3 bases short, with 10 bases between. Germline V gene sequence: CDR1 MRHNA, CDR2 SNTAGT. Here the CDR3 DNA reads TGTGCCAGCAGTGACTCTGCGGAAGCGACAGATACGCAGTATTTT. This translates into CASSDSAEATDTQYF.

The V call is TRBV28, the J call TRBJ1-2, with no clear D. V was cut by 2 bases and J by 4 bases, with 11 bases left in between. The CDR3 covers 14 residues. Germline V gene sequence: CDR1 MDHEN, CDR2 SYDVKM. In DNA, the CDR3 is TGTGCCAGCAGTTTACCTTCCCGAGGCTATGGCTACACCTTC. Its translation: CASSLPSRGYGYTF.

V and J are TRBV9 and TRBJ2-3, with 8 bases lining up with TRBD2. This CDR3 is built from 15 residues. The V gene's germline CDR1 is SGDLS and CDR2 YYNGEE. With V trimmed by 2 bases and J by 1 base, 3 bases remained unmatched. CDR3 nucleotides: TGTGCCAGCAGCGTTAGCGGGATGGGCACAGATACGCAGTATTTT. Translated: CASSVSGMGTDTQYF.

The CDR3 region has the DNA TGTGCCAGCAGCTTAGTTTCGGGAGGGTCTCAGCCCCAGCATTTT. It encodes CASSLVSGGSQPQHF. The gene calls are TRBV7-8 and TRBJ1-5; D is undetermined. The CDR3 totals 15 residues. The germline V gene encodes CDR1 SGHVS and CDR2 FQNEAQ. The V end was cut by 1 base, the J end by 6 bases, with 13 bases between.

Turning to this clone: Distinct nucleotide sequences in the sample also encode this CDR3. This chain uses TRBV5-1 with TRBJ2-1; 11 nucleotides line up with TRBD2. V shed 2 bases and J 4 bases; nucleotides not matched to a gene: 2. Germline CDR1 is SGHRS and CDR2 is YFSETQ. This CDR3 is built from 15 residues. The CDR3 DNA is TGCGCCAGCAGCTTACTAGCGGGAGCTTACAATGAGCAGTTCTTC. Its translation is CASSLLAGAYNEQFF.

This clone was observed once. This chain uses TRBV4-2 with TRBJ2-7, with D unresolved. This CDR3 region has 15 residues. V lost 0 bases, J lost 3 bases, and 12 bases lay in between. CDR1 is LGHNA and CDR2 is YNFKEQ in the germline V gene. CDR3 in DNA: TGTGCCAGCAGCCAAGACGCACAGCCTTTCTACGAGCAGTACTTC. This translates into CASSQDAQPFYEQYF.

This chain connects TRBV25-1 to TRBJ1-1; 9 nucleotides agree with TRBD1. From germline, CDR1 is MGHDK and CDR2 SYGVNS. After removal of 6 bases from V and 2 bases from J, the junction contained 7 bases not matched to a gene. This CDR3 is built from 15 residues. CDR3 nucleotides: TGTGCCAGCAGCAGCAGGGACAGGGTAAACACTGAAGCTTTCTTT. It yields the protein CASSSRDRVNTEAFF.

The chain has TRBV11-3 and TRBJ1-1; 10 nucleotides line up with TRBD1. This CDR3 spans 17 amino acids. Germline values: CDR1 SGHNT, CDR2 YENEEA. With V trimmed by 5 bases and J by 4 bases, 13 bases remained unmatched. CDR3: CASSPGTGVSAATEAFF. In nucleotides, the CDR3 is TGTGCCAGCAGCCCCGGGACAGGGGTCTCGGCGGCCACTGAAGCTTTCTTT.

The table lists this clone with a few counts. The rearrangement joins TRBV7-9 to TRBJ2-1; 7 bases line up with TRBD1. The trim removed 5 bases at V and 2 bases at J, leaving 6 bases unmatched. CDR3 length: 15 amino acids. Germline CDR1 and CDR2: SEHNR and FQNEAQ (reference sequence). CDR3 sequence reads: CASSPKGAPYNEQFF. The CDR3 DNA follows: TGTGCCAGCAGCCCCAAGGGGGCCCCCTACAATGAGCAGTTCTTC.

The genes are TRBV27 and TRBJ2-1; no clear D. V lost 8 bases and J 8 bases, leaving 13 bases between the germline ends. The CDR3 has 12 residues. The germline gives CDR1 MNHEY, CDR2 SMNVEV (reference sequence). The CDR3 DNA sequence: TGTGCCAGCGGGCGAAGTATTCATGAGCAGTTCTTC. Protein: CASGRSIHEQFF.

This clone came up a few times. The chain recombines TRBV16 with TRBJ2-1, with 10 bases fitting TRBD1. CDR1 and CDR2 (germline): KGHSY, FQNENV. V was pared by 2 bases and J by 7 bases, with 2 bases of the junction left unmatched. This CDR3 spans 14 amino acids. The CDR3 nucleotides are TGTGCCAGCAGCCAAGGGACAGGGGTGAATGAGCAGTTCTTC. Protein: CASSQGTGVNEQFF.

J is TRBJ2-5 and V is TRBV5-1, with 7 nucleotides matching TRBD1. Trimming removed 0 bases from V and 0 bases from J; junction bases left unmatched: 2. Germline CDR1 is SGHRS and CDR2 is YFSETQ. The CDR3 runs 15 residues. The CDR3 loop is CASSLDQGDQETQYF. The CDR3 bases are TGCGCCAGCAGCTTGGACCAGGGGGACCAAGAGACCCAGTACTTC.

This clone is a singleton in its sample. V gene TRBV27 combines with J gene TRBJ1-1, with D possibly matching TRBD1 (5 bases). The CDR3 covers 12 residues. CDR1 MNHEY and CDR2 SMNVEV come from the germline V gene (reference sequence). Trimming cost V 6 bases and J 1 base, with 6 bases left between them. CDR3 DNA sequence: TGTGCCAGCAGAAGGGGGAACACTGAAGCTTTCTTT. As protein: CASRRGNTEAFF.

This clone was detected only a few times. The V and J genes are TRBV6-1 and TRBJ1-2, with D maybe TRBD1 (6 bases). There are 13 residues in the CDR3. Looked up from germline, CDR1 is MNHNS and CDR2 is SASEGT. Deletions cut 4 bases from V and 8 bases from J, with 14 bases between. The CDR3 spells CASSGETGLGYTF. For the CDR3, the DNA is TGTGCCAGCAGTGGCGAAACAGGGTTAGGCTACACCTTC.